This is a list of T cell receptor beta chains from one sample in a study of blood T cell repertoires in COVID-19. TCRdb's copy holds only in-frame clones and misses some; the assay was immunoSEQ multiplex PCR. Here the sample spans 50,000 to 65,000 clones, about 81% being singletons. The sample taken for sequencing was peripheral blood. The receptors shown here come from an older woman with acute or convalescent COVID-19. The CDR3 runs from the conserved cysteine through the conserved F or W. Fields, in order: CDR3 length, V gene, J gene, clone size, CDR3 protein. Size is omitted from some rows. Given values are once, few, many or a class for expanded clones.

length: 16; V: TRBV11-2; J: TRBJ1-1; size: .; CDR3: CASSFRRGLMNTEAFF
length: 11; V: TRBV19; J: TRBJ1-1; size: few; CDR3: CASSNSYEAFF
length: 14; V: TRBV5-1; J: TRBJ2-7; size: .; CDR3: CASSTMAGGDEQYF
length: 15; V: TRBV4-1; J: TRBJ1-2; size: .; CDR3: CASSQDEEAVEGYTF
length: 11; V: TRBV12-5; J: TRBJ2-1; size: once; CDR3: CASGLGQEQFF
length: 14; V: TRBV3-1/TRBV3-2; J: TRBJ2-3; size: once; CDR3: CASSQDGGSRTQYF
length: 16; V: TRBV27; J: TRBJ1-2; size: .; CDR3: CASSLLRTSHTNGYTF
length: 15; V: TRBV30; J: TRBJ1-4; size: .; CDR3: CASSPGQDISEKLFF
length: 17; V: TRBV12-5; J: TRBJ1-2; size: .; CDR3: CASGLDWGQHANYGYTF
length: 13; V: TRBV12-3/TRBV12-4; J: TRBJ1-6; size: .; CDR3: CASSLTGGSPLHF
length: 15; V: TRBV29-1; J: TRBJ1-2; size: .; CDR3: CSVKNVNRGTYGYTF
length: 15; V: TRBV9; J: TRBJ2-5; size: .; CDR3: CASSATGTRGETQYF
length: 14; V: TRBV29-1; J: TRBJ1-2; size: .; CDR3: CSVEARDREDGYTF
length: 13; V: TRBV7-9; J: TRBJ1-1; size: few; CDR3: CASSSTVNTEAFF
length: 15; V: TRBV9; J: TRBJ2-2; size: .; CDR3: CASRDSGVDTGELFF
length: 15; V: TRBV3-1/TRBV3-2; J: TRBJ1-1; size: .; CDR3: CASSQVEGADTEAFF
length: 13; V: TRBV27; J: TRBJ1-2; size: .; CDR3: CASSFAGTNDYTF
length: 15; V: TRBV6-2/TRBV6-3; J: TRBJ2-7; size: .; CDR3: CASSYRAGSPYEQYF
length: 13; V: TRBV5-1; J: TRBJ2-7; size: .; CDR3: CASSPDSPYEQYF
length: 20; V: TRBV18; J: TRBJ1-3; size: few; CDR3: CASSPSRGTTSKGAGNTIYF
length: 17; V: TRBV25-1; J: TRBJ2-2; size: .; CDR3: CASSETTSGVWTGELFF
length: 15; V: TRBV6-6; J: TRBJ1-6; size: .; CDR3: CASRKGQTDNSPLHF
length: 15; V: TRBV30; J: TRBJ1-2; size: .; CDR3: CAWSPGQSVYYGYTF
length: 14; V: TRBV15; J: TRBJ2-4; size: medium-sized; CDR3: CATSNDRGDNIQYF
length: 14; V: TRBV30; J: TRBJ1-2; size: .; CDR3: CAWSLQGGSYGYTF
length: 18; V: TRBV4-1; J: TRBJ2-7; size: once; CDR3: CASTRNTATGPWEDEQYF
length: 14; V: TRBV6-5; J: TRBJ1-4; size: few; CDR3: CASSYRQSNEKLFF
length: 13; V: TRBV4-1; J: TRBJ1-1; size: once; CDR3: CASSVDQNTEAFF
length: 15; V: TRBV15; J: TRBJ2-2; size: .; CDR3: CATSRDSSLTGELFF
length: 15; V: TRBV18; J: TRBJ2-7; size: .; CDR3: CASSPGGQGKDEQYF
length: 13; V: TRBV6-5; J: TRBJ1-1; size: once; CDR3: CASSFFMNTEAFF
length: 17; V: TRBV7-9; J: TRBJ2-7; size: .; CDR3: CASSSGLPKKRAYEQYF
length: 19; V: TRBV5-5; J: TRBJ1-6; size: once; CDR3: CASSPQGDRHLTPTSPLHF
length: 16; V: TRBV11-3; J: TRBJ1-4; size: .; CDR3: CASSLDVIGVEEKLFF
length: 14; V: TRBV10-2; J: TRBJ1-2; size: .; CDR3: CASSEWGREEWYTF
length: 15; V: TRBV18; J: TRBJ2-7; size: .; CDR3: CASSRTSGGVYEQYF
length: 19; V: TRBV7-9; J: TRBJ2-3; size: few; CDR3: CASSGGGTSGGWVTDTQYF
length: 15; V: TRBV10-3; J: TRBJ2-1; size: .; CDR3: CAISESRGVGNEQFF